One sample yielded the 3 T cell receptor beta chains listed below, sequenced in a study of cytomegalovirus exposure and HLA in healthy donors. The study ran its PCR with 60 Vbeta and 13 Jbeta primers. Only in-frame clones appear in the TCRdb table, and some are missing; sequencing was by immunoSEQ multiplex PCR. The table lists more than 65,000 clones, approximately 61% of them singletons, with around 6.9% in the top ten. The sample consisted of PBMCs. These receptors were obtained from a woman aged 50 to 65 in good health and CMV-seropositive.

This clone was counted only a few times. In DNA, the CDR3 is TGTGCCAGCAGTGATTATCCAGGGGCAGAAGACTATGGCTACACCTTC. It encodes CASSDYPGAEDYGYTF. This sequence joins TRBV6-4 and TRBJ1-2; perhaps TRBD1 as D (6 bases). The CDR3 sequence is 16 residues long. Germline CDR1 is MRHNA and CDR2 is SNTAGT. Between the trimmed V and J ends, which lost 3 bases and 3 bases, there was a span of 17 bases.

This chain connects TRBV11-2 to TRBJ1-1; 7 nucleotides line up with TRBD1. In germline, CDR1 is SGHAT, CDR2 FQNNGV. Trimming at V came to 5 bases and at J to 13 bases, leaving 13 bases not matched to a gene. This CDR3 contains 13 residues. CDR3 region: CASSGPDRDVGFF. The CDR3 bases are TGTGCCAGCAGCGGACCCGACAGGGATGTAGGTTTCTTT.

CDR3 coding DNA: TGTGCCAGCAGTTTTAGGACACCCAATTCACCCCTCCACTTT. It yields the protein CASSFRTPNSPLHF. The rearrangement links TRBV6-1 to TRBJ1-6; a possible D gene is TRBD1 (5 bases). The CDR3 loop spans 14 amino acids. CDR1 is MNHNS and CDR2 is SASEGT in the germline V gene. V lost 5 bases and J lost 7, with 12 bases in between.